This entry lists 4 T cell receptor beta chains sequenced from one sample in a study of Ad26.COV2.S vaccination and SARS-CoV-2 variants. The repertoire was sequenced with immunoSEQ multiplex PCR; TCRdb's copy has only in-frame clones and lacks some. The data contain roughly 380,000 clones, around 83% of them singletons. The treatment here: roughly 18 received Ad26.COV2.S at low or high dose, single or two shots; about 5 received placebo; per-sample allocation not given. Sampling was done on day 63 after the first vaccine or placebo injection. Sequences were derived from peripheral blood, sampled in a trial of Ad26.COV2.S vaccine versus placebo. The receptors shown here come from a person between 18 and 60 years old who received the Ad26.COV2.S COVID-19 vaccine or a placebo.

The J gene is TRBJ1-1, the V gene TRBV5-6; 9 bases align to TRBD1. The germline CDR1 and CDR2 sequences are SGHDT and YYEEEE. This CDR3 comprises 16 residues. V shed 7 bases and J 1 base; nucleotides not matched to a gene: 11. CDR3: CASGADRGLTNTEAFF. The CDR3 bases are TGTGCCAGCGGCGCGGACAGGGGATTGACGAACACTGAAGCTTTCTTT.

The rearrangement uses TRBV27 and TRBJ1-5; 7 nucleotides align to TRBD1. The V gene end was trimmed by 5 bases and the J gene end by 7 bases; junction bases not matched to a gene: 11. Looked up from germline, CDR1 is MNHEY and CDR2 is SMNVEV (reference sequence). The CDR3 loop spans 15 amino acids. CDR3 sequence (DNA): TGTGCCAGCAGTCCCGGAGACAGGGTCTGGCAGCCCCAGCATTTT. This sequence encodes CASSPGDRVWQPQHF.

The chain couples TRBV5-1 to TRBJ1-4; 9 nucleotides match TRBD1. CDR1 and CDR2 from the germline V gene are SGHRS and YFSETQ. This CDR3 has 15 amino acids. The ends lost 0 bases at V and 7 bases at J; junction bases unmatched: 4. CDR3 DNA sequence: TGCGCCAGCAGCTTGGACGGGACAGGGCCTGAAAAACTGTTTTTT. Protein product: CASSLDGTGPEKLFF. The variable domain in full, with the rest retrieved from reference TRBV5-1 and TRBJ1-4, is KAGVTQTPRYLIKTRGQQVTLSCSPISGHRSVSWYQQTPGQGLQFLFEYFSETQRNKGNFPGRFSGRQFSNSRSEMNVSTLELGDSALYLCASSLDGTGPEKLFFGSGTQLSVL.

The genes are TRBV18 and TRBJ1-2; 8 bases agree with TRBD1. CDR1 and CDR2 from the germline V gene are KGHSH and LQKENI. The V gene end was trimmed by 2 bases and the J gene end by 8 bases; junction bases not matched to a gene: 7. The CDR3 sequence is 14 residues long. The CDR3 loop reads CASSPTQGAEGYTF. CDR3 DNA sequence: TGTGCCAGCTCACCAACCCAGGGGGCTGAAGGCTACACCTTC. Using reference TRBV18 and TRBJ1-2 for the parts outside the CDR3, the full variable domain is NAGVMQNPRHLVRRRGQEARLRCSPMKGHSHVYWYRQLPEEGLKFMVYLQKENIIDESGMPKERFSAEFPKEGPSILRIQQVVRGDSAAYFCASSPTQGAEGYTFGSGTRLTVV.